The rows below give T cell receptor beta chains drawn from one sample of a study of cytomegalovirus exposure and HLA in healthy donors. TCRdb's table, derived via immunoSEQ multiplex PCR, lists solely in-frame clones and lacks some. The sample holds over 75,000 clones, about four fifths seen once. Sequencing used PBMCs. These receptors were collected from a woman aged 18-29 years in good health and CMV-seropositive. The CDR3 runs from the conserved cysteine through the conserved F or W. The D gene is left open where the match is weak. Clone size is shown for a subset of rows, as once, few, many or a class of expanded clone.

j_gene | v_gene | d_gene | abundance | CDR3aa | CDR3nt
TRBJ1-2 | TRBV11-2 | TRBD1 | NA | CASSYTGGHGYTF | TGTGCCAGCAGCTATACAGGGGGCCATGGCTACACCTTC
TRBJ2-3 | TRBV29-1 | NA | NA | CSVEVSEGRVFTDTQYF | TGCAGCGTTGAAGTAAGCGAGGGCCGCGTGTTCACAGATACGCAGTATTTT
TRBJ1-1 | TRBV27 | NA | NA | CASSFSGALEAFF | TGTGCCAGCAGTTTTTCTGGAGCTCTTGAAGCTTTCTTT
TRBJ2-3 | TRBV5-8 | NA | NA | CASTQGSLGITDTQYF | TGTGCCAGCACTCAGGGTTCCCTGGGTATCACAGATACGCAGTATTTT
TRBJ2-2 | TRBV6-4 | NA | NA | CASSDSTSTGELFF | TGTGCCAGCAGTGACTCGACTAGCACCGGGGAGCTGTTTTTT
TRBJ2-5 | TRBV5-1 | TRBD2 | NA | CASSGGGETQYF | TGCGCCAGCAGTGGGGGGGGAGAGACCCAGTACTTC
TRBJ2-3 | TRBV25-1 | NA | NA | CASSEQGDTQYF | TGTGCCAGCAGTGAACAGGGCGATACGCAGTATTTT
TRBJ1-6 | TRBV6-5 | TRBD1 | NA | CASSPRDRGSPLHF | TGTGCCAGCAGCCCCCGGGACAGGGGATCACCCCTCCACTTT
TRBJ1-1 | TRBV11-2 | TRBD1 | NA | CASSLVDRGPEAFF | TGTGCCAGCAGCTTAGTAGACAGGGGACCTGAAGCTTTCTTT
TRBJ2-1 | TRBV10-3 | NA | NA | CAISSTQGYEQFF | TGTGCCATCAGCTCAACTCAGGGGTATGAGCAGTTCTTC
TRBJ2-3 | TRBV7-6 | NA | NA | CASSFTGVAGTDTQYF | TGTGCCAGCAGCTTTACGGGAGTCGCGGGCACAGATACGCAGTATTTT
TRBJ1-2 | TRBV27 | NA | NA | CATTQGRGYGYTF | TGTGCCACGACTCAGGGTAGAGGCTATGGCTACACCTTC
TRBJ2-7 | TRBV7-8 | TRBD1 | NA | CASSSSPGQGTYEQYF | TGTGCCAGCAGCTCGTCGCCGGGACAGGGAACCTACGAGCAGTACTTC
TRBJ1-1 | TRBV14 | TRBD1 | NA | CASSYNWGQLNTEAFF | TGTGCCAGCAGCTACAATTGGGGACAGCTCAATACTGAAGCTTTCTTT
TRBJ2-7 | TRBV6-5 | NA | NA | CASSYGEGTYEQYF | TGTGCCAGCAGTTACGGTGAGGGAACCTACGAGCAGTACTTC
TRBJ2-3 | TRBV7-6 | TRBD2 | NA | CASSLGSGRFADTQYF | TGTGCCAGCAGCTTGGGGAGCGGGAGATTCGCGGATACGCAGTATTTT
TRBJ1-4 | TRBV6-5 | TRBD1 | many | CASRGTGTGREKLFF | TGTGCCAGCAGAGGGACCGGGACAGGGCGGGAAAAACTGTTTTTT
TRBJ1-2 | TRBV28 | NA | NA | CASSKQGTYGYTF | TGTGCCAGCAGTAAACAGGGAACATATGGCTACACCTTC
TRBJ2-7 | TRBV6-5 | NA | NA | CASSFRGGGDYEQYF | TGTGCCAGCAGTTTTCGAGGCGGTGGCGACTACGAGCAGTACTTC